This is a list of T cell receptor beta chains from one sample in a study of T-cell reconstitution after alpha-beta-depleted transplantation in children. Each CDR3 protein is one row after TCRdb ran MiXCR on the PCR reads. The sample holds 330,000 or so distinct CDR3 sequences, 6.5% to 9% seen once. This material consisted of peripheral blood, taken 360 days after TCRalphabeta/CD19-depleted stem cell transplant. The origin of the receptors is a female patient aged 2-9 years who had a stem cell transplant for Fanconi anemia, so the T cells may come from the graft donor. Both conserved end residues are trimmed from each CDR3. D genes are given only for firm matches.

ASSQESGGWQPQH	TRBJ1-5	TRBD1	TRBV4-3
ASSFDGLGGYT	TRBJ1-2	.	TRBV12-3/TRBV12-4
ASSLAETEAF	TRBJ1-1	.	TRBV12-3/TRBV12-4
ASSLTPPTSLLYNEQF	TRBJ2-1	.	TRBV5-1
ASSADMSSYNSPLH	TRBJ1-6	.	TRBV9
ASSLPGGEETQY	TRBJ2-5	.	TRBV5-4
ASSSTPRLAGESGTQY	TRBJ2-5	TRBD2	TRBV12-3/TRBV12-4
ASSVRGGQGETQY	TRBJ2-5	TRBD1	TRBV9
ASSQVVGQGYEQY	TRBJ2-7	TRBD1	TRBV4-3
SAIRGGLETQY	TRBJ2-5	TRBD2	TRBV20-1
SARDLGGAKTEAF	TRBJ1-1	.	TRBV20-1
SARDHRGPQPQH	TRBJ1-5	TRBD1	TRBV20-1
ASSSSAVNTEAF	TRBJ1-1	.	TRBV5-1
ASSHSDQPQH	TRBJ1-5	.	TRBV18
ASSLWQGEGGQPQH	TRBJ1-5	.	TRBV5-6
ASEVGNTEAF	TRBJ1-1	.	TRBV6-6
ASSDVAVSTDTQY	TRBJ2-3	.	TRBV7-9
ASSEVDRVGKGAF	TRBJ1-1	.	TRBV6-1
ATRTTSGAGANVLT	TRBJ2-6	.	TRBV15
ASNLGGSNNEQF	TRBJ2-1	TRBD2	TRBV7-9
SAGRQPEAF	TRBJ1-1	.	TRBV20-1
ASSSVQGAWSPLH	TRBJ1-6	TRBD1	TRBV27
ASSLFTGGRGDTQY	TRBJ2-3	TRBD2	TRBV5-1
SACGLATSTDTQY	TRBJ2-3	TRBD2	TRBV20-1
ASSFGQGGTGELF	TRBJ2-2	TRBD1	TRBV5-1
ASSSFSGGASYEQY	TRBJ2-7	TRBD2	TRBV7-2
ASANGRSSGNTIY	TRBJ1-3	.	TRBV5-5
ASSTGTSEPGELF	TRBJ2-2	TRBD2	TRBV5-4
SASRGTGLAYT	TRBJ1-2	TRBD1	TRBV20-1
ASSWVGPTDTQY	TRBJ2-3	.	TRBV11-2
ASSLNRPRNTEAF	TRBJ1-1	.	TRBV11-2
ASSQEGGGFYNEQF	TRBJ2-1	.	TRBV4-2
ASSKCVLSSYNEQF	TRBJ2-1	.	TRBV21-1
ASSPRVPSGGPPYNEQF	TRBJ2-1	TRBD2	TRBV9
SVEIYNEQF	TRBJ2-1	.	TRBV29-1
ASSQEAGANTGELF	TRBJ2-2	TRBD2	TRBV4-2
SAITGISYEQY	TRBJ2-7	.	TRBV29-1
ASSQRQGAAEAF	TRBJ1-1	TRBD1	TRBV4-3
ASSLADYGYT	TRBJ1-2	.	TRBV12-3/TRBV12-4
ASSLTSGGDNTGELF	TRBJ2-2	TRBD2	TRBV12-3/TRBV12-4
ASSLQGADSYEQY	TRBJ2-7	.	TRBV11-3
ASTAYVIGGESGELF	TRBJ2-2	TRBD2	TRBV27
ASRSTSGGGKSTDTQY	TRBJ2-3	TRBD2	TRBV11-2
ASSHHLGLAGGQRNEQF	TRBJ2-1	TRBD2	TRBV3-1
ASSFGTSGYYNEQF	TRBJ2-1	TRBD2	TRBV12-3/TRBV12-4
ASSQEPLAEVEQY	TRBJ2-7	TRBD2	TRBV4-1
ASSLLSAGYT	TRBJ1-2	.	TRBV7-2
ASSEPSSPQMNRGAETQY	TRBJ2-5	.	TRBV10-1